The next 26 T cell receptor beta chains were all read from a single sample in a study of cytomegalovirus exposure and HLA in healthy donors. Generated by immunoSEQ multiplex PCR, the TCRdb table keeps only in-frame clones and is missing some. This sample has about 120,000 clones, with roughly 90% found just once. Sequencing was carried out using PBMCs. These receptors all come from a woman in her late teens or twenties in good health and CMV-seronegative.

The chain combines TRBV5-6 with TRBJ1-4; no clear D gene. This CDR3 has 15 amino acids. CDR1 is SGHDT, CDR2 YYEEEE, per germline. The V end lost 4 bases, the J end lost 5 bases, and 15 bases lay between the germline ends. The CDR3 loop reads CASSPAWAGNEKLFF. CDR3 nucleotides: TGTGCCAGCAGCCCGGCGTGGGCTGGAAATGAAAAACTGTTTTTT.

The genes are TRBV18 and TRBJ2-1, with 7 bases aligning to TRBD2. The CDR3 runs 16 residues. Germline loops: CDR1 KGHSH, CDR2 LQKENI. V trimming: 4 bases; J trimming: 7 bases; junction bases outside the gene matches: 13. CDR3 loop: CASSLRGEGGRNEQFF. CDR3 nucleotide sequence: TGTGCCAGCTCACTAAGAGGGGAGGGAGGAAGGAATGAGCAGTTCTTC. Using reference TRBV18 and TRBJ2-1 for the parts outside the CDR3, the full variable domain is NAGVMQNPRHLVRRRGQEARLRCSPMKGHSHVYWYRQLPEEGLKFMVYLQKENIIDESGMPKERFSAEFPKEGPSILRIQQVVRGDSAAYFCASSLRGEGGRNEQFFGPGTRLTVL.

Here the CDR3 reads CASSQAQGASYGYTF. The CDR3 coding sequence is TGCGCCAGCAGCCAAGCACAGGGGGCTAGCTATGGCTACACCTTC. The J gene is TRBJ1-2, the V gene TRBV4-1; 9 bases are shared with TRBD1. The CDR3 has 15 residues. V gave up 1 base and J gave up 4 bases; unmatched junction bases: 4. The germline V gene encodes CDR1 MGHRA and CDR2 YSYEKL.

This clone was seen only once. CDR3 in amino acids: CASKGDTDTQYF. The CDR3 nucleotides read TGTGCCAGCAAAGGAGACACAGATACGCAGTATTTT. The gene calls are TRBV6-1 and TRBJ2-3; unclear D gene. Trimming removed 7 bases at V and 2 bases at J, with 7 bases between. This CDR3 is built from 12 residues. Per germline, CDR1 MNHNS and CDR2 SASEGT.

The chain couples TRBV7-9 to TRBJ2-1; 7 positions agree with TRBD1. From germline, CDR1 is SEHNR and CDR2 FQNEAQ (reference sequence). V lost 4 bases, J lost 5 bases, and 5 bases stayed unmatched. The CDR3 contains 14 residues. The CDR3 protein is CASSYTGTDNEQFF. The CDR3 nucleotides are TGTGCCAGCAGCTACACCGGGACAGACAATGAGCAGTTCTTC.

The J gene is TRBJ2-1, the V gene TRBV28; 9 nucleotides match TRBD2. This CDR3 has 16 residues. The V and J ends lost 5 bases and 0 bases, in that order; junction bases with no gene match: 5. CDR1 and CDR2 (germline): MDHEN, SYDVKM. DNA of the CDR3: TGTGCCAGCAGTCACCCGCGGGAGGGCTCCTACAATGAGCAGTTCTTC. As protein: CASSHPREGSYNEQFF. The variable domain in full, with the rest retrieved from reference TRBV28 and TRBJ2-1, is DVKVTQSSRYLVKRTGEKVFLECVQDMDHENMFWYRQDPGLGLRLIYFSYDVKMKEKGDIPEGYSVSREKKERFSLILESASTNQTSMYLCASSHPREGSYNEQFFGPGTRLTVL.

The chain couples TRBV9 to TRBJ2-7, with 11 bases that match TRBD1. Trimming at V came to 3 bases and at J to 2 bases, leaving 4 bases not matched to a gene. Germline lookup yields CDR1 SGDLS and CDR2 YYNGEE. The CDR3 extends over 15 amino acids. The CDR3 here is CASSEAGQGAYEQYF. In nucleotides, the CDR3 is TGTGCCAGCAGCGAGGCGGGACAGGGGGCCTACGAGCAGTACTTC.

A single count supports this clone. This chain connects TRBV5-4 to TRBJ1-2, with TRBD1 identical over 7 bases. After removal of 2 bases from V and 0 bases from J, the junction contained 4 bases not matched to a gene. From germline, CDR1 is SGHNT and CDR2 YYREEE (reference sequence). CDR3 length: 15 residues. The CDR3 DNA is TGTGCCAGCAGCTTAGGGACAGAACCTAACTATGGCTACACCTTC. It encodes CASSLGTEPNYGYTF.

The chain employs TRBV2 and TRBJ2-7; TRBD2 aligns across 13 bases. J was trimmed by 6 bases and V by 2 bases; bases with no gene match: 1. In germline, CDR1 is SNHLY, CDR2 FYNNEI. The CDR3 loop spans 14 amino acids. The CDR3 nucleotides are TGTGCCAGCAGTGAAACTAGCGGGAGGGGCGAGCAGTACTTC. Amino acid sequence: CASSETSGRGEQYF.

The V gene is TRBV6-1, the J gene TRBJ2-5; TRBD1 is a possible D gene (5 bases). V lost 6 bases to trimming and J lost 7 bases, with 18 bases between them. There are 14 residues in the CDR3. Per germline, CDR1 MNHNS and CDR2 SASEGT. DNA for the CDR3: TGTGCCAGCAGATCCGCAGGGTCTTGGGGGACCCAGTACTTC. Protein product: CASRSAGSWGTQYF.

This clone was detected only a few times. This rearrangement joins TRBV28 to TRBJ1-2; possibly TRBD1 for D (5 bases). The CDR3 has 15 residues. Between the trimmed V and J ends, which lost 1 base and 1 base, there was a span of 10 bases. The germline gives CDR1 MDHEN, CDR2 SYDVKM. CDR3 in amino acids: CASSLSQTDNYGYTF. The CDR3 DNA is TGTGCCAGCAGTTTATCGCAGACAGATAACTATGGCTACACCTTC.

This sequence joins TRBV6-4 and TRBJ1-1; TRBD1 agrees at 8 bases. The CDR3 consists of 14 residues. Trimming at V came to 0 bases and at J to 4 bases, leaving 1 base not matched to a gene. Germline V CDR1 and CDR2: MRHNA, SNTAGT. The CDR3 reads CASSDSTGATEAFF. DNA for the CDR3: TGTGCCAGCAGTGACTCGACAGGGGCCACTGAAGCTTTCTTT.

The J gene is TRBJ1-1, the V gene TRBV28; 7 positions match TRBD1. V shed 4 bases and J 0 bases; nucleotides not matched to a gene: 5. The CDR3 is made up of 15 amino acids. The germline CDR1 and CDR2 sequences are MDHEN and SYDVKM. The CDR3 DNA reads TGTGCCAGCAGTTCTGTAGGGGGCCTGAACACTGAAGCTTTCTTT. Its protein product is CASSSVGGLNTEAFF.

The J gene is TRBJ2-1, the V gene TRBV4-1; perhaps TRBD2 as D (6 bases). CDR1 is MGHRA, CDR2 YSYEKL, per germline. There are 14 residues in the CDR3. Trimming cost V 1 base and J 9 bases, with 13 bases left between them. The CDR3 sequence: CASSQAGGSAEQFF. CDR3 nucleotides: TGCGCCAGCAGCCAAGCTGGAGGGTCGGCTGAGCAGTTCTTC.

This clone was recorded only once. The J gene is TRBJ1-2, the V gene TRBV18, with a weak D call TRBD1 (6 bases). Per the germline V gene, CDR1 is KGHSH and CDR2 is LQKENI. The germline V and J ends were trimmed by 3 bases and 2 bases, with 10 bases remaining between them. This CDR3 has 14 residues. CDR3 nucleotide sequence: TGTGCCAGCTCACCCGAGGGGGAAAACTATGGCTACACCTTC. Translation: CASSPEGENYGYTF.

The chain employs TRBV10-3 and TRBJ2-3; 8 bases agree with TRBD2. Trimming at V came to 7 bases and at J to 3 bases, leaving 3 bases not matched to a gene. This CDR3 has 13 amino acids. Germline values: CDR1 ENHRY, CDR2 SYGVKD. CDR3 sequence (DNA): TGTGCCATCACAGCGGGAGAGACAGATACGCAGTATTTT. Translated: CAITAGETDTQYF.

The chain recombines TRBV5-4 with TRBJ2-2; 9 nucleotides match TRBD1. Per germline, CDR1 SGHNT and CDR2 YYREEE (reference sequence). The CDR3 sequence is 17 residues long. Trimming at V came to 0 bases and at J to 1 base, leaving 4 bases not matched to a gene. The CDR3 region is CASSLVPGQGNTGELFF. The CDR3 DNA reads TGTGCCAGCAGCTTGGTTCCGGGACAGGGGAACACCGGGGAGCTGTTTTTT.

This chain joins TRBV4-1 and TRBJ2-1; no definite D call. CDR1 MGHRA and CDR2 YSYEKL come from the germline V gene. The V and J ends lost 8 bases and 6 bases respectively, with 8 bases between them. The CDR3 is 11 amino acids. CDR3 sequence: CASRLSNEQFF. DNA for the CDR3: TGCGCCAGCCGACTGAGCAATGAGCAGTTCTTC.

This chain links TRBV5-4 with TRBJ2-3; 11 nucleotides align to TRBD1. Per the germline V gene, CDR1 is SGHNT and CDR2 is YYREEE (reference sequence). V was pared by 2 bases and J by 5 bases, with 4 bases of the junction left unmatched. The CDR3 runs to 15 residues. Here the CDR3 DNA reads TGTGCCAGCAGCTTACCCGGGACAGGGGGAGATACGCAGTATTTT. Its translation: CASSLPGTGGDTQYF. The full variable domain, rest sourced from reference TRBV5-4 and TRBJ2-3, is ETGVTQSPTHLIKTRGQQVTLRCSSQSGHNTVSWYQQALGQGPQFIFQYYREEENGRGNFPPRFSGLQFPNYSSELNVNALELDDSALYLCASSLPGTGGDTQYFGPGTRLTVL.

The V and J genes are TRBV5-6 and TRBJ1-2, with D possibly TRBD1 on 6 matching bases. Germline V gives CDR1 SGHDT, CDR2 YYEEEE. Between the trimmed V and J ends, which lost 3 bases and 2 bases, there was a span of 11 bases. CDR3 length: 14 residues. The CDR3 reads CASSSGTGNYGYTF. DNA for the CDR3: TGTGCCAGCAGCTCAGGAACAGGGAACTATGGCTACACCTTC.

This sequence joins TRBV11-3 and TRBJ1-1; tentative D call: TRBD1 (6 bases). In germline, CDR1 is SGHNT, CDR2 YENEEA. V lost 0 bases and J 3 bases, leaving 11 bases between the germline ends. The CDR3 is 15 amino acids. CDR3 residues: CASSLEPGGHTEAFF. Here the CDR3 DNA reads TGTGCCAGCAGCTTAGAGCCGGGGGGGCACACTGAAGCTTTCTTT.

V is TRBV30 and J is TRBJ2-1; D might be TRBD1 (6 bases). Per the germline V gene, CDR1 is GTSNPN and CDR2 is SVGIG (reference sequence). The CDR3 extends over 15 amino acids. V was pared by 4 bases and J by 2 bases, with 15 bases between. The CDR3 region is CAWTPARTAYNEQFF. The DNA for the CDR3 is TGTGCCTGGACCCCAGCGAGGACAGCCTACAATGAGCAGTTCTTC. Drawing the rest from reference TRBV30 and TRBJ2-1, the complete variable domain is SQTIHQWPATLVQPVGSPLSLECTVEGTSNPNLYWYRQAAGRGLQLLFYSVGIGQISSEVPQNLSASRPQDRQFILSSKKLLLSDSGFYLCAWTPARTAYNEQFFGPGTRLTVL.

The chain combines TRBV5-1 with TRBJ1-6; D gene unclear. The germline CDR1 and CDR2 sequences are SGHRS and YFSETQ. This CDR3 region has 15 residues. The V end lost 1 base, the J end lost 8 bases, and 13 bases lay between the germline ends. The CDR3 protein is CASSLSITVDSPLHF. Here the CDR3 DNA reads TGCGCCAGCAGCTTGAGCATCACCGTGGATTCACCCCTCCACTTT.

This chain joins TRBV27 and TRBJ1-1; a possible D gene is TRBD1 (6 bases). V lost 8 bases and J lost 4, with 26 bases in between. CDR1 and CDR2 (germline): MNHEY, SMNVEV (reference sequence). The CDR3 has 17 residues. CDR3 bases: TGTGCCAGCCAGTCCCCCAGGGCAGGGAGGGGGAGCACTGAAGCTTTCTTT. As protein: CASQSPRAGRGSTEAFF.

The chain recombines TRBV7-9 with TRBJ2-5; D unresolved. The V end lost 5 bases, the J end lost 6 bases, and 19 bases lay between the germline ends. The CDR3 has 15 residues. Germline assignment: CDR1 SEHNR and CDR2 FQNEAQ (reference sequence). DNA of the CDR3: TGTGCCAGCAGCCCGAAATATCGAGTATCCAAGACCCAGTACTTC. It is translated as CASSPKYRVSKTQYF.

V usage is TRBV2 and J usage is TRBJ2-2, with TRBD2 matching over 10 bases. The ends lost 8 bases at V and 0 bases at J; junction bases unmatched: 3. The CDR3 runs 15 residues. Germline-derived CDR1 and CDR2 are SNHLY and FYNNEI. The CDR3 loop reads CASGGLASNTGELFF. CDR3 coding DNA: TGTGCCAGCGGGGGACTAGCGTCGAACACCGGGGAGCTGTTTTTT.